Following are 27 T cell receptor beta chains from one sample sequenced in a study of T cells after yellow fever vaccination. A single record per CDR3 protein comes from TCRdb applying MiXCR to the 5' RACE reads. The sample carries some 320,000 distinct CDR3 sequences, 3.5% to 5% recorded once. Sequenced material: PBMCs, taken 15 days after the yellow fever booster vaccination. The receptors stem from a man aged 18 to 29 who received the YFV17D yellow fever vaccine.

In its sample, this clonotype was seen many times. The chain is built from TRBV5-1 and TRBJ2-7; no firm D call. Trimming shortened V by 2 bases and J by 0 bases, and 12 bases separated the two germline ends. Germline V CDR1 and CDR2: SGHRS, YFSETQ. This CDR3 has 15 amino acids. This chain's CDR3 is CASSFVVVGSYEQYF. The CDR3 nucleotides read TGCGCCAGCAGCTTTGTAGTTGTTGGCTCCTACGAGCAGTACTTC.

This clonotype was counted at least ten times. This chain links TRBV6-6 with TRBJ1-1, with TRBD1 matching 7 bases. Germline trimming cut 2 bases from V and 5 bases from J; bases unmatched to any gene: 11. The CDR3 sequence is 16 residues long. Per the germline V gene, CDR1 is MNHNY and CDR2 is SVGAGI (reference sequence). This chain's CDR3 is CASSYPTGQVRTEAFF. The DNA of the CDR3 is TGTGCCAGCAGTTACCCGACAGGACAGGTTAGAACTGAAGCTTTCTTT.

This clonotype was observed many times. The chain combines TRBV20-1 with TRBJ2-1, with a weak D call TRBD2 (6 bases). The V gene's germline CDR1 is DFQATT and CDR2 SNEGSKA (reference sequence). The V end was cut by 5 bases, the J end by 0 bases, with 17 bases between. CDR3 length equals 16 residues. CDR3 sequence: CSALDSGLPSYNEQFF. Here the CDR3 DNA reads TGCAGTGCTTTAGATTCGGGACTCCCCTCCTACAATGAGCAGTTCTTC.

This clonotype was seen at least ten times. The chain employs TRBV20-1 and TRBJ2-3; D gene uncertain. V lost 6 bases and J lost 4, with 20 bases in between. CDR3 length: 15 residues. Germline-derived CDR1 and CDR2 are DFQATT and SNEGSKA (reference sequence). CDR3 coding DNA: TGCAGTGCGACTCACGGTCCCCTGTCGTCAGATACGCAGTATTTT. Protein product: CSATHGPLSSDTQYF.

This clonotype occurred many times. V and J are TRBV6-2 or TRBV6-3 and TRBJ2-4, with D hard to call. The CDR3 is 15 amino acids. Trimming took off 2 bases at V and 0 bases at J, with 8 bases between the two ends. Germline CDR1 MNHEY, CDR2 SVGEGT. The CDR3 region is CASSYRTVAKNIQYF. Written as DNA, the CDR3 is TGTGCCAGCAGTTACCGAACAGTAGCCAAAAACATTCAGTACTTC.

The chain has TRBV19 and TRBJ1-4; D is uncertain. This CDR3 is 12 amino acids long. Germline values: CDR1 LNHDA, CDR2 SQIVND (reference sequence). The germline V and J ends were trimmed by 5 bases and 11 bases, with 12 bases remaining between them. The CDR3 sequence is CASSPQIGKLFF. DNA of the CDR3: TGTGCCAGTAGTCCACAAATTGGGAAACTGTTTTTT.

The chain employs TRBV12-3 or TRBV12-4 and TRBJ1-1; 7 nucleotides align to TRBD1. The CDR3 spans 13 residues. The V gene end was trimmed by 6 bases and the J gene end by 5 bases; junction bases not matched to a gene: 6. CDR3 amino acids: CASRRGPRTEAFF. The CDR3 DNA sequence: TGTGCCAGCAGAAGGGGGCCGCGGACTGAAGCTTTCTTT.

This clonotype was counted many times. This sequence joins TRBV29-1 and TRBJ1-1, with a possible D match to TRBD1 (6 bases). The CDR3 consists of 15 residues. Trimming pared 6 bases from V and 1 base from J, leaving 18 bases between. The germline V gene has CDR1 SQVTM and CDR2 ANQGSEA. The CDR3 sequence is CSVSFWDIRNTEAFF. CDR3 bases: TGCAGCGTCTCATTTTGGGACATCAGGAACACTGAAGCTTTCTTT.

V gene TRBV27 combines with J gene TRBJ2-7; D is possibly TRBD1 (7 bases). The CDR3 has 15 amino acids. Trimming pared 3 bases from V and 3 bases from J, leaving 15 bases between. Germline V gene data show CDR1 as MNHEY and CDR2 as SMNVEV (reference sequence). CDR3 loop: CASSFKAGGLYEQYV. CDR3 nucleotides: TGTGCCAGCAGTTTTAAGGCAGGGGGACTCTACGAGCAGTACGTC.

This clonotype was seen a few times. V and J are TRBV7-9 and TRBJ2-7, with D possibly TRBD2 on 7 matching bases. The V end lost 4 bases, the J end lost 3 bases, and 19 bases lay between the germline ends. The germline CDR1 and CDR2 sequences are SEHNR and FQNEAQ (reference sequence). This CDR3 comprises 16 residues. CDR3 DNA: TGTGCCAGCAGCTCCCAGAGGGGAGGGGGGCTCTACGAGCAGTACTTC. This translates into CASSSQRGGGLYEQYF.

This clonotype has a count of ten or more. The rearrangement joins TRBV4-3 to TRBJ2-7, with 9 bases that match TRBD1. The V and J ends lost 0 bases and 6 bases, in that order; junction bases with no gene match: 12. CDR1 and CDR2 from the germline V gene are LGHNA and YSLEER. The CDR3 is 17 residues long. In DNA, the CDR3 is TGCGCCAGCAGCCAAGAAGCCGTGACCGGGACAGGGAGCGAGCAGTACTTC. Protein sequence: CASSQEAVTGTGSEQYF.

To note about this clonotype: A read error may account for a junction end that differs from germline. This chain connects TRBV6-1 to TRBJ2-1, with 8 bases lining up with TRBD1. The V gene's germline CDR1 is MNHNS and CDR2 SASEGT. The CDR3 runs to 11 residues. Written as DNA, the CDR3 is TGTGCCAGCAAAGAACCGGGACAGGAGACCTTC. This sequence encodes CASKEPGQETF.

Here the CDR3 DNA reads TGCGCCAGCAGCCACGACAGGACAGGGTATCAGCCCCAGCATTTT. Amino acids: CASSHDRTGYQPQHF. The chain joins TRBV4-3 to TRBJ1-5; 8 nucleotides line up with TRBD1. The CDR3 length is 15 residues. V was clipped by 3 bases and J by 5 bases; unmatched bases: 6. Germline assignment: CDR1 LGHNA and CDR2 YSLEER.

This clonotype showed up just once. The chain is built from TRBV6-5 and TRBJ2-3, with TRBD2 identical over 9 bases. Germline CDR1 MNHEY, CDR2 SVGAGI. Unmatched junction bases numbered 8, after V lost 2 bases and J lost 8 bases. The CDR3 totals 15 residues. The DNA of the CDR3 is TGTGCCAGCAGTTACGCGGGGGGGCTAATAGCTACGCAGTATTTT. It encodes CASSYAGGLIATQYF.

This clonotype was observed at least ten times. The V gene is TRBV12-3 or TRBV12-4, the J gene TRBJ1-1, with D tentatively TRBD1 (6 bases). V was shortened by 6 bases and J by 6 bases, with 14 bases between the two germline ends. This CDR3 has 13 residues. CDR3 sequence reads: CASRPYRAAEAFF. The CDR3 region has the DNA TGTGCCAGCAGGCCCTACAGGGCCGCTGAAGCTTTCTTT.

This chain connects TRBV24-1 to TRBJ1-2, with D possibly matching TRBD1 (6 bases). The CDR3 spans 14 residues. Germline CDR1 and CDR2: KGHDR and SFDVKD. V gave up 4 bases and J gave up 5 bases, with 13 bases separating them. The CDR3 spells CATSDRRGNYGYTF. CDR3 DNA sequence: TGTGCCACCAGTGACAGAAGGGGGAATTATGGCTACACCTTC.

This chain links TRBV7-8 with TRBJ2-7; D perhaps matches TRBD2 (5 bases). The germline gives CDR1 SGHVS, CDR2 FQNEAQ. The CDR3 has 17 amino acids. Trimming removed 3 bases from V and 5 bases from J, with 23 bases in between. CDR3: CASSFSYSGPLGDEQYF. In DNA, the CDR3 is TGTGCCAGCAGCTTCTCCTATTCCGGGCCCCTGGGAGACGAGCAGTACTTC.

In this sample, this clonotype turned up a few times. The DNA of the CDR3 is TGTGCCAGCAGCCCACCCCCGACAGGGTACACTGAAGCTTTCTTT. It yields the protein CASSPPPTGYTEAFF. The chain employs TRBV14 and TRBJ1-1, with 7 nucleotides matching TRBD1. The J segment lost 3 bases and the V segment lost 4 bases, leaving 8 bases of the junction unmatched. This CDR3 region has 15 residues. Germline lookup yields CDR1 SGHDN and CDR2 FVKESK. Drawing the rest from reference TRBV14 and TRBJ1-1, the complete variable domain is EAGVTQFPSHSVIEKGQTVTLRCDPISGHDNLYWYRRVMGKEIKFLLHFVKESKQDESGMPNNRFLAERTGGTYSTLKVQPAELEDSGVYFCASSPPPTGYTEAFFGQGTRLTVV.

The rearrangement joins TRBV7-2 to TRBJ1-6, with D possibly being TRBD1 (6 bases). The CDR3 totals 14 residues. Germline values: CDR1 SGHTA, CDR2 FQGNSA. Trimming removed 5 bases at V and 8 bases at J, with 13 bases between. The CDR3 nucleotides are TGTGCCAGCAGCCGGACAGCGTTAGATTCACCCCTCCACTTT. Its protein is CASSRTALDSPLHF.

This clonotype was counted between two and nine times. This chain links TRBV18 with TRBJ2-7; tentatively, D is TRBD1 (5 bases). Deletions cut 2 bases from V and 7 bases from J, with 12 bases between. Per germline, CDR1 KGHSH and CDR2 LQKENI. The CDR3 runs 13 residues. This chain's CDR3 is CASSPGGAGEQYV. The CDR3 coding sequence is TGTGCCAGCTCACCAGGCGGTGCAGGGGAGCAGTACGTC.

This clonotype was observed at least ten times. This chain connects TRBV25-1 to TRBJ1-1; the D gene is possibly TRBD1 (6 bases). The germline V gene encodes CDR1 MGHDK and CDR2 SYGVNS. The ends were cut back, 7 bases at V and 7 bases at J, with 13 bases in the middle. This CDR3 has 12 amino acids. The chain's CDR3 is CASNWGRDEAFF. The CDR3 region has the DNA TGTGCCAGCAACTGGGGGCGCGATGAAGCTTTCTTT.

This clonotype was counted many times. The chain links TRBV20-1 to TRBJ2-7; D unclear. CDR3 size: 13 residues. CDR1 DFQATT and CDR2 SNEGSKA come from the germline V gene (reference sequence). The V end lost 4 bases, the J end lost 0 bases, and 10 bases lay between the germline ends. As DNA, the CDR3 is TGCAGTGCTAAGGTACCCAGCTCCTACGAGCAGTACTTC. It translates to CSAKVPSSYEQYF.

Ten or more counts support this clonotype. The chain is built from TRBV6-5 and TRBJ2-5; 7 bases agree with TRBD2. The J segment lost 8 bases and the V segment lost 6 bases, leaving 9 bases of the junction unmatched. The germline CDR1 and CDR2 sequences are MNHEY and SVGAGI. The CDR3 is 13 residues long. The CDR3 DNA follows: TGTGCCAGCAGATCCCCGGGCGGGGGAACCCAGTACTTC. Encoded protein: CASRSPGGGTQYF.

Comment on this clonotype: A much larger clone differs from this one at a single base, so this may be a read error. The V gene is TRBV20-1, the J gene TRBJ2-1, with D perhaps TRBD2 (6 bases). This CDR3 has 15 residues. Germline V gene data show CDR1 as DFQATT and CDR2 as SNEGSKA (reference sequence). The CDR3 here is CSARDRTGWARERFF. As DNA, the CDR3 is TGCAGTGCTAGAGATCGAACAGGCTGGGCTCGGGAGCGGTTCTTC.

The table lists this clonotype with a few counts. The CDR3 spells CASSHMGLAGGRDTQYF. CDR3 in DNA: TGTGCCAGCAGCCATATGGGACTAGCGGGGGGCAGAGATACGCAGTATTTT. The V and J genes are TRBV12-3 or TRBV12-4 and TRBJ2-3; 15 bases align to TRBD2. The ends lost 6 bases at V and 5 bases at J; junction bases unmatched: 9. The CDR3 runs to 17 residues.

This clonotype was detected ten times or more. The CDR3 sequence: CATSDSGSGYTDTQYF. The CDR3 nucleotides read TGTGCCACCAGTGATTCGGGGAGCGGATACACAGATACGCAGTATTTT. This chain uses TRBV24-1 with TRBJ2-3; tentatively, D is TRBD2 (5 bases). The V end was cut by 2 bases, the J end by 2 bases, with 13 bases between. The germline gives CDR1 KGHDR, CDR2 SFDVKD. The CDR3 loop spans 16 amino acids.

This clonotype came up many times. This rearrangement joins TRBV11-2 to TRBJ2-6; TRBD1 might be the D (5 bases). The CDR3 is 15 residues long. The V gene's germline CDR1 is SGHAT and CDR2 FQNNGV. Trimming cost V 4 bases and J 4 bases, with 11 bases left between them. CDR3 in DNA: TGTGCCAGCAGCTCCCAGGGTAGCGGGGCCAACGTCCTGACTTTC. It encodes CASSSQGSGANVLTF.